This TCR beta chain was identified during a study of Graves' ophthalmopathy and Graves' hyperthyroidism. The study's findings and limits: Most clonotypes expanded in thyroid above 0.001 frequency were present in blood too.

The starting material, 8 to 10 ml of fresh peripheral blood, provided the PBMCs. RNA transcripts yielded amplified TCR beta CDR3 regions. HTBI-primed RT-PCR formed the first round, and a multiplex PCR formed the second. In TCRdb, the multiplex PCR reads were re-called with MiXCR into one record per CDR3 protein. The sample lists hundreds of thousands of distinct CDR3 sequences, around 20% occurring once. This clonotype was seen ten or more times. What it binds is not known. Material: peripheral blood. The clonotype comes from a woman aged 18-29 years with stable Graves' hyperthyroidism.

CDR3 in amino acids: CASSEADEQYF. In DNA form, the CDR3 reads TGTGCCAGCAGTGAAGCGGACGAGCAGTACTTC. The chain is built from TRBV2 and TRBJ2-7; D gene uncertain. The CDR3 has 11 residues. Germline V gene data show CDR1 as SNHLY and CDR2 as FYNNEI. V was shortened by 0 bases and J by 5 bases, with 2 bases between the two germline ends. The complete variable domain, with remaining parts taken from reference TRBV2 and TRBJ2-7, reads EPEVTQTPSHQVTQMGQEVILRCVPISNHLYFYWYRQILGQKVEFLVSFYNNEISEKSEIFDDQFSVERPDGSNFTLKIRSTKLEDSAMYFCASSEADEQYFGPGTRLTVT.